This T cell receptor beta chain was profiled in a study of shared clonotypes between healthy human individuals (dated by TCRdb to 2018 to 2021). For the wider study: Three men and two women, aged 18 to 49 years, made up the cohort. For each donor, three plates each were used for CD4 naive and CD4 memory, two plates were used for CD8 naive, and one plate was used for CD8 memory. Blood TCR repertoires of about 5 healthy adults were deeply sequenced to estimate repertoire size and the extent of clonotype sharing between individuals. Different laboratories and diverse techniques were used to prepare libraries and sequence TCR repertoires, to increase sequencing depth and limit assay-specific biases. Per donor, leukapheresis produced somewhere between about 0.9 and 9 billion PBMCs.

Donors were healthy HIV-negative adults with no recently reported acute infections or vaccinations. Every donor was a Caucasian adult living in Nashville, Tennessee, USA. CD4+ T cells were enriched through magnetic negative selection, after which naive cells were positively selected on CD45RA and the remaining negative fraction served as the memory subset. After blood collection by leukapheresis, PBMCs were isolated using Ficoll-Histopaque density gradient centrifugation and then cryopreserved in the vapor phase of liquid nitrogen. Analytical flow cytometry was used to check the purity and quantity of each magnetically sorted T cell population. Genomic DNA was isolated from every sorted fraction and measured by UV absorbance on a Nanodrop 2000c. Note on this clone: Its antigen target is currently unknown. Qualities for individual bases were not recorded, and no much larger clone is one base off.

The paper's findings and limits, for the study overall: Across a handful of donors, about 5% of naive CD4, approximately 4% of naive CD8, about 2.3% of memory CD4, and about 0.4% of memory CD8 clonotypes were shared. Pairwise subsampling indicated that sequencing depth was expected to affect the degree of clonotype sharing among donors. Only blood was sampled, and tissue TCR repertoires likely differ from those in blood. Naive subsets generally had larger estimated clonotype richness than memory subsets. The genetic and exposure-history diversity represented was limited by the small number of donors. Rarefaction of sorted-subset datasets indicated incomplete sequencing despite the large sequencing depth. Clonotypes shared by all four sorted-subset donors showed higher generation probabilities than non-shared clonotypes.

TCR CDR3 regions were amplified from genomic DNA by multiplex PCR using the deep immunoSEQ assay. Extracted genomic DNA from each cell subset was distributed evenly across all wells of several immunoSEQ 96-well plates, and each plate was treated as a replicate. For sorted subsets, each replicate PCR was loaded with 200 ng genomic DNA, equivalent to 25,000 to 35,000 T cell genomes. The purified libraries were quantified using a Qubit 3.0 fluorometer, sized with a Bioanalyzer 2100, and then quantified again using the KAPA Library Quantification kit. Every immunoSEQ 96-well plate was sequenced on a dedicated single-read 150-cycle Illumina NextSeq 550 flow cell. Under the source paper's analysis protocol: Because the immunoSEQ output included only junctional sequences and no quality scores, the filtering could not be the same as the filtering used for full-length reads. Sequences were annotated with PyIR, a Python wrapper for IgBLAST v1.9, using IMGT germline references to assign V/J genes and CDR3. Reads with weak V/J assignments (E-value above 1e-6), missing CDR3, stop codons, out-of-frame junctions, or ambiguous translated residues were removed. A V3J clonotype was defined by an identical inferred V gene, J gene, and CDR3 amino acid sequence. The percentage overlap between two repertoires was calculated by dividing the number of shared unique clonotypes by the size of the smaller repertoire. RTK rarefaction, the Chao1 estimator, and Recon v2.1 estimates of unobserved clonotypes were used to assess repertoire richness. OLGA was used to compute generation probabilities for all TCRbeta clonotypes that the gDNA method yielded from a handful of donors. The source is immuneACCESS, and TCRdb retained only in-frame sequences with V and J called. Part of the clones is not carried over; for the studies checked, unresolved V genes explain less than half of this, and the remainder is unexplained. V and J calls and clone size are those listed in that table; D and trimming were worked out from the DNA. The sample data list 640,000 or so clones, and 72% of these were observed just once. Approximately 2% of the sample belongs to the ten largest clones.

Sequencing was done on a sample of memory CD4+ T cells sorted from blood. In light of the paper, this sample's cell subset or site label describes: CD45RA-negative fraction. This clonotype was obtained from a woman in her 30s in good health.

The CDR3 in this case is CASSFWGRGTEAFF. Read as DNA, the sequence is TGTGCCAGCAGTTTTTGGGGTCGCGGCACTGAAGCTTTCTTT. The chain links TRBV28 with TRBJ1-1; no D segment can be confidently identified. The CDR3 covers 14 residues, taking in both the cysteine and the phenylalanine. Of all the DNA, just the CDR3 is kept, 42 bases in frame from base 1. From the germline V gene, CDR1 is MDHEN and CDR2 is SYDVKM. Between the V and J ends, shortened by 3 bases and 4 bases respectively, the junction contains 12 bases.